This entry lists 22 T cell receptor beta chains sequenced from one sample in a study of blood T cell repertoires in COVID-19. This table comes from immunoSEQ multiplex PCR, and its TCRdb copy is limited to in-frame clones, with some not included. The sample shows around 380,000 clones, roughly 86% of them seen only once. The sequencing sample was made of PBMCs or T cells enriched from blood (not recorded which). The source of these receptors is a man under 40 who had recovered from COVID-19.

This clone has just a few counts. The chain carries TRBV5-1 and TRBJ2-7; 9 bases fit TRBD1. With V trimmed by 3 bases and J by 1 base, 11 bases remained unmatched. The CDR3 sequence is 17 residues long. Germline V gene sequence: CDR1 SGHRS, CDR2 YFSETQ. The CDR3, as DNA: TGCGCCAGCAGCTCCGCTATGGGGACAGGGAAGTCCTACGAGCAGTACTTC. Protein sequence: CASSSAMGTGKSYEQYF. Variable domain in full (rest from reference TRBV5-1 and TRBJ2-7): KAGVTQTPRYLIKTRGQQVTLSCSPISGHRSVSWYQQTPGQGLQFLFEYFSETQRNKGNFPGRFSGRQFSNSRSEMNVSTLELGDSALYLCASSSAMGTGKSYEQYFGPGTRLTVT.

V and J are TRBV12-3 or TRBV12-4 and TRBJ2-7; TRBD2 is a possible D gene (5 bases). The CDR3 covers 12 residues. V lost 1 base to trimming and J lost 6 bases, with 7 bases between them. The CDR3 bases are TGTGCCAGCAGTTTAGGGGCGGGCGAGCAGTACTTC. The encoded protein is CASSLGAGEQYF.

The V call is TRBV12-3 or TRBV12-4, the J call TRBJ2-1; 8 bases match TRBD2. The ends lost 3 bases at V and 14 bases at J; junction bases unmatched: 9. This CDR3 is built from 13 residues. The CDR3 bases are TGTGCCAGCAGTTTTGAACTAGCGGTAGTCGAGTTCTTC. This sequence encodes CASSFELAVVEFF.

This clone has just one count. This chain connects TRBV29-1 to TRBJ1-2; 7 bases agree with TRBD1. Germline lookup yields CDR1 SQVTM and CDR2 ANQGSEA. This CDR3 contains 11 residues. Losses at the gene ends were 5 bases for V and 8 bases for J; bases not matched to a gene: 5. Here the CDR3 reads CSVYRGEGYTF. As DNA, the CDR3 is TGCAGCGTTTACAGGGGAGAGGGCTACACCTTC.

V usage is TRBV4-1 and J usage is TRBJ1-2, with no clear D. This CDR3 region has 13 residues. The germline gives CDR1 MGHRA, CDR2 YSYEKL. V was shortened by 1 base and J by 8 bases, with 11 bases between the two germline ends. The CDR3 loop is CASSQVGLLGYTF. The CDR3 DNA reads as TGCGCCAGCAGCCAAGTAGGACTTCTGGGCTACACCTTC.

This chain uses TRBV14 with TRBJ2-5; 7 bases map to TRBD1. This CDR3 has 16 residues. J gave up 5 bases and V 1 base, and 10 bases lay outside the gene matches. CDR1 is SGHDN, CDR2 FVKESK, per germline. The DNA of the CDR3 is TGTGCCAGCAGCCAAGGATTAGGGGGCCTCGGGGAGACCCAGTACTTC. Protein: CASSQGLGGLGETQYF.

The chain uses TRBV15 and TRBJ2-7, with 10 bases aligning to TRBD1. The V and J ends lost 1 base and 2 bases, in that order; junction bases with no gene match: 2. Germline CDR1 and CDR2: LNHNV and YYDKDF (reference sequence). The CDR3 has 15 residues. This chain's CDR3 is CATSRVGQGTYEQYF. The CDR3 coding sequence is TGTGCCACCAGCAGAGTGGGACAGGGGACCTACGAGCAGTACTTC. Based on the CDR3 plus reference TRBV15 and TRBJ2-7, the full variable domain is DAMVIQNPRYQVTQFGKPVTLSCSQTLNHNVMYWYQQKSSQAPKLLFHYYDKDFNNEADTPDNFQSRRPNTSFCFLDIRSPGLGDTAMYLCATSRVGQGTYEQYFGPGTRLTVT.

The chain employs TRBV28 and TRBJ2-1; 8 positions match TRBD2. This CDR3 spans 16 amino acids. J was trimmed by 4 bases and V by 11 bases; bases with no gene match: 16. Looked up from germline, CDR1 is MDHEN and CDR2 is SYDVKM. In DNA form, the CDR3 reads TGTGCCGCCGTTCGGGGGGGCGGGCGTAGATACAATGAGCAGTTCTTC. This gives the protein CAAVRGGGRRYNEQFF.

The CDR3 nucleotides are TGTGCCAGCACCCAAACTAGCGGGGGGGCGCGGGAGCAGTACTTC. Translating it yields CASTQTSGGAREQYF. The V and J genes are TRBV7-2 and TRBJ2-7; 13 bases map to TRBD2. This CDR3 spans 15 amino acids. Germline CDR1 reads SGHTA; CDR2 reads FQGNSA. V lost 7 bases to trimming and J lost 7 bases; unmatched junction nucleotides: 10. The complete variable domain, with remaining parts taken from reference TRBV7-2 and TRBJ2-7, reads GAGVSQSPSNKVTEKGKDVELRCDPISGHTALYWYRQSLGQGLEFLIYFQGNSAPDKSGLPSDRFSAERTGGSVSTLTIQRTQQEDSAVYLCASTQTSGGAREQYFGPGTRLTVT.

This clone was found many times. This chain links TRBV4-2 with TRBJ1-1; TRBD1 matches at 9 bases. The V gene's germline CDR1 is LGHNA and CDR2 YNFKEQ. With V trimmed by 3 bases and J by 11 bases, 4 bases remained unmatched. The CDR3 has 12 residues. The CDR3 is CASSHWGQGAFF. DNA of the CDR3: TGTGCCAGCAGCCATTGGGGACAGGGCGCTTTCTTT.

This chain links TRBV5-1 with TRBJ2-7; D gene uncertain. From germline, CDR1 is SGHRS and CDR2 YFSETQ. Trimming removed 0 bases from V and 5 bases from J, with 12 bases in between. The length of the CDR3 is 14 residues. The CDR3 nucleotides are TGCGCCAGCAGCTTGGACATTAGCCTCGACGAGCAGTACTTC. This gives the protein CASSLDISLDEQYF.

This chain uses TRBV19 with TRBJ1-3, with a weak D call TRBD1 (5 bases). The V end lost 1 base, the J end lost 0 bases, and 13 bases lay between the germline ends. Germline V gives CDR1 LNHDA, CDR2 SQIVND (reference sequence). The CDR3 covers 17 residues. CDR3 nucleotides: TGTGCCAGTAGTATAGGACAGCCCGGATACTCTGGAAACACCATATATTTT. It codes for CASSIGQPGYSGNTIYF. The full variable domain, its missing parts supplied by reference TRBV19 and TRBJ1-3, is DGGITQSPKYLFRKEGQNVTLSCEQNLNHDAMYWYRQDPGQGLRLIYYSQIVNDFQKGDIAEGYSVSREKKESFPLTVTSAQKNPTAFYLCASSIGQPGYSGNTIYFGEGSWLTVV.

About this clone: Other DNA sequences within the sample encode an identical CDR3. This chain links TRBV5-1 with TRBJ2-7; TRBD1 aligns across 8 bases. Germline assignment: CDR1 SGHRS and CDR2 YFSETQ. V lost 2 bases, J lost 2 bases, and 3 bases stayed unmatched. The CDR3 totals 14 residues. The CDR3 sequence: CASSLSGGTYEQYF. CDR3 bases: TGCGCCAGCAGCTTATCAGGGGGCACCTACGAGCAGTACTTC.

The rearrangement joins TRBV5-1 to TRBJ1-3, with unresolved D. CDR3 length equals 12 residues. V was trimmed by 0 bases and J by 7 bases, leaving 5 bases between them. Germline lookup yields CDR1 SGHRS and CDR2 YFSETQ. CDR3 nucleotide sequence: TGCGCCAGCAGCTTGGACTTCAACACCATATATTTT. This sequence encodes CASSLDFNTIYF.

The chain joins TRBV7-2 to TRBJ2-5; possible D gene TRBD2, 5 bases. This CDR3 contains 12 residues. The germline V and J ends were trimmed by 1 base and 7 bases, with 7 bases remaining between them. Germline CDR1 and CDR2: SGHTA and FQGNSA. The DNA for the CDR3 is TGTGCCAGCAGCTTAGTACGGGGGACCCAGTACTTC. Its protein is CASSLVRGTQYF.

In nucleotides, the CDR3 is TGCGCCAGCAGCCAAGATCATTCCTACGAGCAGTACTTC. Translated, it gives CASSQDHSYEQYF. J is TRBJ2-7 and V is TRBV4-1; D is unclear. The V gene's germline CDR1 is MGHRA and CDR2 YSYEKL. Trimming stripped 0 bases from V and 1 base from J, with 4 bases between. The CDR3 extends over 13 amino acids.

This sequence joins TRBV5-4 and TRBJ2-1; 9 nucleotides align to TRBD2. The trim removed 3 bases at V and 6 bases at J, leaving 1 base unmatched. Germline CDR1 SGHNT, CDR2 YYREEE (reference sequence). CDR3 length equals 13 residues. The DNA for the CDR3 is TGTGCCAGCAGCTGGCGGGGGGGCAATGAGCAGTTCTTC. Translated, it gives CASSWRGGNEQFF.

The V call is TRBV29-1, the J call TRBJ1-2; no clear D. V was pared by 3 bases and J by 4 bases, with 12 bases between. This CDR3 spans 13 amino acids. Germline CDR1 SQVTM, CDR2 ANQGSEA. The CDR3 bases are TGCAGCGTTGATGTGGTACAGCTCTATGGCTACACCTTC. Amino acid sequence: CSVDVVQLYGYTF.

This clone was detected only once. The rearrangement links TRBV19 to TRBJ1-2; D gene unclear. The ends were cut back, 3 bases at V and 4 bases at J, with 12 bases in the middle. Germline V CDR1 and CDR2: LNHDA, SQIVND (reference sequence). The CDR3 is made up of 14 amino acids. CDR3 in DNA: TGTGCCAGTAGTATGGAGTCGGCCATCTATGGCTACACCTTC. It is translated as CASSMESAIYGYTF.

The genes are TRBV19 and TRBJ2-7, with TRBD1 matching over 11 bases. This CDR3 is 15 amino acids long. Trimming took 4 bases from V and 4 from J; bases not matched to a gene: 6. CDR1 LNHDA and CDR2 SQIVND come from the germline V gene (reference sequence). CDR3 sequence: CASSKRRDRGYEQYF. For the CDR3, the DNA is TGTGCCAGTAGTAAACGCCGGGACAGGGGGTACGAGCAGTACTTC.

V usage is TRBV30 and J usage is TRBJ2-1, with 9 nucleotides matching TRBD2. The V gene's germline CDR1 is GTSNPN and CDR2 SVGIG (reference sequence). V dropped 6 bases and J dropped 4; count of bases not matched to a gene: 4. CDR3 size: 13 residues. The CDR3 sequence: CACDSGGYNEQFF. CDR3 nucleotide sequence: TGTGCCTGCGATAGCGGGGGATACAATGAGCAGTTCTTC.

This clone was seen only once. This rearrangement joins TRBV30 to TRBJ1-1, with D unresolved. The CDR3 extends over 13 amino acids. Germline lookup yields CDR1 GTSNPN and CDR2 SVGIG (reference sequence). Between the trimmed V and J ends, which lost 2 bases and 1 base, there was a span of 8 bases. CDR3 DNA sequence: TGTGCCTGGAGTTTCGGGGAGAACACTGAAGCTTTCTTT. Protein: CAWSFGENTEAFF.